Presented here are 25 T cell receptor beta chains from one specimen sequenced in a study of cytomegalovirus exposure and HLA in healthy donors. The protocol was immunoSEQ multiplex PCR, while the TCRdb copy is restricted to in-frame clones and leaves out a portion. The table lists some 350,000 clones, around 90% of them singletons, with over 1% in the top ten. Sequences were obtained from PBMCs. These receptors came from a woman aged 25 to 39 in good health and CMV-seropositive.

This chain joins TRBV4-1 and TRBJ1-1; maybe TRBD1 (5 bases). The CDR3 loop spans 16 amino acids. The V and J ends lost 1 base and 4 bases respectively, with 16 bases between them. Germline assignment: CDR1 MGHRA and CDR2 YSYEKL. The CDR3 DNA sequence: TGCGCCAGCAGCCAAGCAGGGAGCTTTAGGTTCACTGAAGCTTTCTTT. Protein sequence: CASSQAGSFRFTEAFF.

The CDR3 spells CASKDPGQTTSQDGYTF. Here the CDR3 DNA reads TGTGCCAGCAAAGATCCGGGACAGACAACATCCCAAGATGGCTACACCTTC. The chain couples TRBV2 to TRBJ1-2, with 7 nucleotides matching TRBD1. V gave up 7 bases and J gave up 6 bases; unmatched junction bases: 20. CDR1 is SNHLY and CDR2 is FYNNEI in the germline V gene. CDR3 length equals 17 residues.

This chain joins TRBV7-9 and TRBJ1-1; D ambiguous. Germline CDR1 SEHNR, CDR2 FQNEAQ (reference sequence). V shed 5 bases and J shed 0 bases, with 4 bases lying between them. The CDR3 is 12 amino acids. The CDR3 spells CASSRVNTEAFF. Here the CDR3 DNA reads TGTGCCAGCAGCCGGGTGAACACTGAAGCTTTCTTT.

The rearrangement joins TRBV2 to TRBJ2-2; 9 nucleotides match TRBD1. Looked up from germline, CDR1 is SNHLY and CDR2 is FYNNEI. V dropped 2 bases and J dropped 6; count of bases not matched to a gene: 7. CDR3 length: 16 residues. The CDR3 sequence: CASSEYLGQGSGELFF. DNA for the CDR3: TGTGCCAGCAGTGAATACTTGGGACAGGGCTCCGGGGAGCTGTTTTTT. Based on the CDR3 plus reference TRBV2 and TRBJ2-2, the full variable domain is EPEVTQTPSHQVTQMGQEVILRCVPISNHLYFYWYRQILGQKVEFLVSFYNNEISEKSEIFDDQFSVERPDGSNFTLKIRSTKLEDSAMYFCASSEYLGQGSGELFFGEGSRLTVL.

The chain couples TRBV4-3 to TRBJ1-6, with TRBD1 matching 9 bases. The length of the CDR3 is 16 residues. Germline V gene lookup returns CDR1 LGHNA and CDR2 YSLEER. V lost 2 bases, J lost 6 bases, and 5 bases stayed unmatched. The CDR3 is CASSQKGGQGNSPLHF. CDR3 nucleotides: TGCGCCAGCAGCCAAAAGGGGGGACAGGGTAATTCACCCCTCCACTTT.

The rearrangement uses TRBV4-3 and TRBJ2-7; TRBD1 matches at 9 bases. CDR3 length: 18 residues. After removal of 2 bases from V and 3 bases from J, the junction contained 14 bases not matched to a gene. CDR1 is LGHNA, CDR2 YSLEER, per germline. The DNA of the CDR3 is TGCGCCAGCAGCCAAACGGGACAGGGCACTCTAGACTTCTACGAGCAGTACTTC. This codes for CASSQTGQGTLDFYEQYF.

The chain uses TRBV14 and TRBJ2-5; unclear D gene. There are 13 residues in the CDR3. Between the trimmed V and J ends, which lost 6 bases and 0 bases, there was a span of 8 bases. From germline, CDR1 is SGHDN and CDR2 FVKESK. The CDR3 protein is CASRHIHQETQYF. The DNA for the CDR3 is TGTGCCAGCAGGCACATACACCAAGAGACCCAGTACTTC.

The V gene is TRBV5-1, the J gene TRBJ1-1; D gene ambiguous. Germline assignment: CDR1 SGHRS and CDR2 YFSETQ. The V gene lost 4 bases and the J gene lost 6 bases, with 16 bases spanning the gap. The CDR3 has 14 amino acids. In DNA form, the CDR3 reads TGCGCCAGCAGCCCGGTTTTGGATAAACCTGAAGCTTTCTTT. This translates into CASSPVLDKPEAFF.

This chain uses TRBV2 with TRBJ2-3; 15 bases fit TRBD2. In germline, CDR1 is SNHLY, CDR2 FYNNEI. This CDR3 has 16 amino acids. The ends lost 8 bases at V and 0 bases at J; junction bases unmatched: 3. Here the CDR3 reads CASGLAGGTSTDTQYF. CDR3 nucleotides: TGTGCCAGCGGACTAGCGGGAGGGACCAGCACAGATACGCAGTATTTT. The full variable domain, rest sourced from reference TRBV2 and TRBJ2-3, is EPEVTQTPSHQVTQMGQEVILRCVPISNHLYFYWYRQILGQKVEFLVSFYNNEISEKSEIFDDQFSVERPDGSNFTLKIRSTKLEDSAMYFCASGLAGGTSTDTQYFGPGTRLTVL.

To note about this clone: Other DNA sequences in the same sample also yield this CDR3. The V and J genes are TRBV30 and TRBJ2-3, with TRBD2 identical over 7 bases. The CDR3 loop spans 13 amino acids. Germline lookup yields CDR1 GTSNPN and CDR2 SVGIG (reference sequence). V trimming: 2 bases; J trimming: 5 bases; junction bases outside the gene matches: 4. CDR3 coding DNA: TGTGCCTGGAGTAGGCGGGAGAGAGATACGCAGTATTTT. Amino acid sequence: CAWSRRERDTQYF.

The chain links TRBV29-1 to TRBJ2-5, with D unclear. CDR1 is SQVTM, CDR2 ANQGSEA, per germline. CDR3 length: 11 residues. V lost 4 bases and J lost 5, with 8 bases in between. Written as DNA, the CDR3 is TGCAGCGTTGTCGGTTTCGAGACCCAGTACTTC. Translating it yields CSVVGFETQYF.

This rearrangement joins TRBV28 to TRBJ1-6; 7 bases fit TRBD1. Germline V CDR1 and CDR2: MDHEN, SYDVKM. This CDR3 contains 13 residues. V shed 7 bases and J 7 bases; nucleotides not matched to a gene: 4. Here the CDR3 DNA reads TGTGCCAGCATAAGGACAGGAAATTCACCCCTCCACTTT. This sequence encodes CASIRTGNSPLHF.

The rearrangement uses TRBV7-9 and TRBJ1-2; TRBD1 aligns across 7 bases. The CDR3 length is 14 residues. V lost 5 bases to trimming and J lost 1 base; unmatched junction nucleotides: 4. Germline CDR1 SEHNR, CDR2 FQNEAQ (reference sequence). As DNA, the CDR3 is TGTGCCAGCAGCCAGGGACAGAGTAACTATGGCTACACCTTC. Protein: CASSQGQSNYGYTF.

V usage is TRBV19 and J usage is TRBJ2-7; 11 bases match TRBD2. This CDR3 comprises 16 residues. Germline lookup yields CDR1 LNHDA and CDR2 SQIVND (reference sequence). The trim removed 6 bases at V and 3 bases at J, leaving 10 bases unmatched. CDR3 nucleotides: TGTGCCAGTAGCAAGCTTAGCGGGAGGGCCCGCTACGAGCAGTACTTC. Translated, it gives CASSKLSGRARYEQYF.

The chain is built from TRBV7-2 and TRBJ1-2, with D hard to call. V shed 6 bases and J shed 6 bases, with 17 bases lying between them. This CDR3 region has 14 residues. The V gene's germline CDR1 is SGHTA and CDR2 FQGNSA. The CDR3 spells CASSSGGQTHGYTF. As DNA, the CDR3 is TGTGCCAGCAGTTCAGGAGGGCAGACCCATGGCTACACCTTC. Full variable domain (remainder filled in from reference TRBV7-2 and TRBJ1-2): GAGVSQSPSNKVTEKGKDVELRCDPISGHTALYWYRQSLGQGLEFLIYFQGNSAPDKSGLPSDRFSAERTGGSVSTLTIQRTQQEDSAVYLCASSSGGQTHGYTFGSGTRLTVV.

V gene TRBV7-3 combines with J gene TRBJ2-7; D remains unclear. V was cut by 9 bases and J by 5 bases, with 17 bases left in between. The CDR3 is 13 residues long. CDR1 SGHTA and CDR2 FQGTGA come from the germline V gene. The CDR3 nucleotides are TGTGCCAGGCCTCCATATTGTGACAACGAGCAGTACTTC. This translates into CARPPYCDNEQYF.

V gene TRBV11-1 combines with J gene TRBJ2-1, with 8 bases matching TRBD1. CDR3 length equals 16 residues. Per germline, CDR1 SGHAT and CDR2 FQDESV (reference sequence). The junction had 15 bases not matched to a gene; V was cut back by 5 bases and J by 9 bases. In DNA, the CDR3 is TGTGCCAGCAGCCAGCGGACAGGGTACGTCTCGGGTGAGCAGTTCTTC. Amino acids: CASSQRTGYVSGEQFF.

This chain connects TRBV6-6 to TRBJ1-4; D may be TRBD1 (6 bases). This CDR3 contains 14 residues. V was trimmed by 6 bases and J by 6 bases, leaving 14 bases between them. CDR1 is MNHNY and CDR2 is SVGAGI in the germline V gene (reference sequence). The CDR3 is CASRTQGGDEKLFF. The DNA for the CDR3 is TGTGCCAGCAGGACACAGGGTGGTGATGAAAAACTGTTTTTT.

The chain uses TRBV28 and TRBJ2-7, with TRBD1 matching over 10 bases. The CDR3 is 15 amino acids. Germline CDR1 and CDR2: MDHEN and SYDVKM. V was pared by 5 bases and J by 3 bases, with 7 bases of the junction left unmatched. The CDR3 nucleotides read TGTGCCAGCAGTGAAGACAGGGGGCCCGACTACGAGCAGTACTTC. It translates to CASSEDRGPDYEQYF.

The chain combines TRBV6-1 with TRBJ2-3; TRBD2 matches 7 bases. CDR1 and CDR2 (germline): MNHNS, SASEGT. With V trimmed by 1 base and J by 6 bases, 7 bases remained unmatched. CDR3 length: 15 residues. In nucleotides, the CDR3 is TGTGCCAGCAGTGAAGGGGGAGGGTCCGGGGATACGCAGTATTTT. Amino acids: CASSEGGGSGDTQYF.

Concerning this clone: At one end, the junction sequence differs from germline, possibly due to a read error. The genes are TRBV12-5 and TRBJ2-7; D unresolved. This CDR3 contains 13 residues. Germline-derived CDR1 and CDR2 are LGHNT and FRNRAP. The CDR3 region has the DNA TGTGCTAGTGGATTGGATAGCTCCTACGAGCAGTACTTC. As protein: CASGLDSSYEQYF.

V usage is TRBV5-1 and J usage is TRBJ2-5; TRBD1 agrees at 7 bases. V was clipped by 5 bases and J by 3 bases; unmatched bases: 4. This CDR3 spans 13 amino acids. CDR1 is SGHRS and CDR2 is YFSETQ in the germline V gene. The CDR3 DNA is TGCGCCAGCAGTGCTGGGACAGAAGAGACCCAGTACTTC. Its protein is CASSAGTEETQYF.

This clone has a single count. CDR3 sequence reads: CATRYWGGEQYF. The CDR3, as DNA: TGTGCCACCAGGTATTGGGGCGGCGAGCAGTACTTC. The rearrangement uses TRBV6-5 and TRBJ2-7; possible D gene TRBD1, 5 bases. CDR3 length equals 12 residues. Germline-derived CDR1 and CDR2 are MNHEY and SVGAGI. Trimming shortened V by 10 bases and J by 6 bases, and 16 bases separated the two germline ends.

The V call is TRBV7-2, the J call TRBJ2-7, with 10 bases lining up with TRBD2. V dropped 4 bases and J dropped 6; count of bases not matched to a gene: 6. The CDR3 is 14 amino acids. CDR1 SGHTA and CDR2 FQGNSA come from the germline V gene. The DNA for the CDR3 is TGTGCCAGCAGCTCCCTAGCGGGAGTTGGCGAGCAGTACTTC. Protein product: CASSSLAGVGEQYF.

The V call is TRBV19, the J call TRBJ2-6; D call uncertain. V lost 6 bases and J 11 bases, leaving 14 bases between the germline ends. Germline loops: CDR1 LNHDA, CDR2 SQIVND (reference sequence). The CDR3 length is 13 residues. DNA of the CDR3: TGTGCCAGTAGCAATTTAGTCCGATACGTCCTGACTTTC. This gives the protein CASSNLVRYVLTF.